The 20 T cell receptor beta chains given below trace back to one sample, sequenced in a study of control samples from healthy donors and cancer patients (TCRdb year 2020). The library was produced with the immunoSEQ multiplex PCR assay. The immuneACCESS repertoire file appears here via TCRdb, limited to in-frame rearrangements. These files lack a portion of the clones; in checked studies, under half of the deficit traces to unresolved V genes, and the cause of the others is not known. This sample is represented by 55,000 to 70,000 clones; around 91% of them were singletons. The leading ten clones occupy around 6% of the sample. The specimen was PBMCs. The receptors were gathered from a man aged 55 to 70 with colorectal cancer.

This chain joins TRBV7-2 and TRBJ2-1; possibly TRBD1 or TRBD2 for D (5 bases each). Germline V gene lookup returns CDR1 SGHTA and CDR2 FQGNSA. The CDR3 is 14 amino acids. Trimming took 1 base from V and 7 from J, leaving 11 bases between them. The CDR3 DNA follows: TGTGCCAGCAGCTTAGAGGGACCCCTAAATGAGCAGTTCTTC. Its translation: CASSLEGPLNEQFF.

The gene calls are TRBV19 and TRBJ1-4, with no clear D. The ends were cut back, 7 bases at V and 5 bases at J, with 11 bases in the middle. The germline V gene has CDR1 LNHDA and CDR2 SQIVND (reference sequence). There are 13 residues in the CDR3. The CDR3 loop reads CASTEAMNEKLFF. The CDR3 DNA is TGTGCCAGTACAGAAGCCATGAATGAAAAACTGTTTTTT.

This chain links TRBV6-4 with TRBJ2-1; D may correspond to TRBD1 or TRBD2 (5 bases each). CDR1 and CDR2 from the germline V gene are MRHNA and SNTAGT. The CDR3 loop spans 13 amino acids. The ends were cut back, 5 bases at V and 7 bases at J, with 12 bases in the middle. In DNA form, the CDR3 reads TGTGCCAGCAGTCCCCAGGGCGGGAATGAGCAGTTCTTC. Its translation is CASSPQGGNEQFF.

The J gene is TRBJ2-5, the V gene TRBV5-1, with 7 bases aligning to TRBD2. The CDR3 totals 12 residues. Germline values: CDR1 SGHRS, CDR2 YFSETQ. The V gene end was trimmed by 0 bases and the J gene end by 9 bases; junction bases not matched to a gene: 2. In DNA form, the CDR3 reads TGCGCCAGCAGCTTGGCCCGGGGGGCCCAGTACTTC. It is translated as CASSLARGAQYF.

The V and J genes are TRBV12-3 or TRBV12-4 and TRBJ1-2; D may be TRBD1 (5 bases). The CDR3 is 13 amino acids. The V end was cut by 3 bases, the J end by 6 bases, with 11 bases between. This CDR3 reads CASSLEGIHGYTF. DNA of the CDR3: TGTGCCAGCAGTTTGGAGGGGATCCATGGCTACACCTTC.

The sample holds a few counts of this clone. The V gene is TRBV3-1 (or the pseudogene TRBV3-2), the J gene TRBJ1-5; D is unresolved. The CDR3 covers 13 residues. Trimming took 3 bases from V and 4 from J, leaving 7 bases between them. Germline CDR1 reads LGHDT; CDR2 reads YNNKEL (reference sequence). Written as DNA, the CDR3 is TGTGCCAGCAGCCAGGAAAGGAATCAGCCCCAGCATTTT. Translation gives CASSQERNQPQHF.

The V and J genes are TRBV2 and TRBJ2-3; D ambiguous. Germline values: CDR1 SNHLY, CDR2 FYNNEI. This CDR3 comprises 15 residues. V was trimmed by 1 base and J by 3 bases, leaving 11 bases between them. CDR3 nucleotides: TGTGCCAGCAGTGAAGTGGCCGGTTTAACAGATACGCAGTATTTT. Translation: CASSEVAGLTDTQYF.

The V and J genes are TRBV6-5 and TRBJ2-3; no firm D call. CDR1 is MNHEY and CDR2 is SVGAGI in the germline V gene. The CDR3 length is 13 residues. V gave up 7 bases and J gave up 2 bases, with 10 bases separating them. CDR3 sequence reads: CASTDVYTDTQYF. DNA for the CDR3: TGTGCCAGCACAGACGTATACACAGATACGCAGTATTTT.

V gene TRBV5-5 combines with J gene TRBJ2-7; D possibly corresponds to TRBD1 (6 bases). Trimming took 4 bases from V and 3 from J, leaving 11 bases between them. Germline loops: CDR1 SGHKS, CDR2 YYEKEE (reference sequence). The CDR3 runs to 13 residues. The DNA for the CDR3 is TGTGCCAGCAGCACAGGGATCTTCTACGAGCAGTACTTC. It codes for CASSTGIFYEQYF.

This rearrangement joins TRBV30 to TRBJ2-6; D gene ambiguous. CDR3 length equals 13 residues. Trimming removed 8 bases at V and 0 bases at J, with 8 bases between. Germline loops: CDR1 GTSNPN, CDR2 SVGIG (reference sequence). The CDR3 nucleotides are TGTGCCCTTTGGGGCTCTGGGGCCAACGTCCTGACTTTC. Its translation: CALWGSGANVLTF.

The V gene is TRBV9, the J gene TRBJ1-1, with D tentatively TRBD1 (6 bases). Trimming cost V 3 bases and J 10 bases, with 19 bases left between them. The length of the CDR3 is 14 residues. Germline-derived CDR1 and CDR2 are SGDLS and YYNGEE. Here the CDR3 DNA reads TGTGCCAGCAGCGGTACTCTGGGGGCCCTAGGAGCTTTCTTT. Its protein product is CASSGTLGALGAFF. Looking up the rest from reference TRBV9 and TRBJ1-1 gives the full variable domain: DSGVTQTPKHLITATGQRVTLRCSPRSGDLSVYWYQQSLDQGLQFLIQYYNGEERAKGNILERFSAQQFPDLHSELNLSSLELGDSALYFCASSGTLGALGAFFGQGTRLTVV.

This chain links TRBV6-1 with TRBJ2-1; 8 bases are a match to TRBD2. Germline V gene data show CDR1 as MNHNS and CDR2 as SASEGT. The CDR3 is 16 amino acids. With V trimmed by 3 bases and J by 1 base, 5 bases remained unmatched. The DNA for the CDR3 is TGTGCCAGCAGTGATGTAAGCGGGGGATCCTACAATGAGCAGTTCTTC. Translating gives CASSDVSGGSYNEQFF.

The J gene is TRBJ1-2, the V gene TRBV10-3; the D gene is possibly TRBD1 (5 bases). From germline, CDR1 is ENHRY and CDR2 SYGVKD. This CDR3 comprises 12 residues. With 4 bases removed from V and 5 bases from J, the gap between germline ends came to 8 bases. CDR3 protein: CAISGGLYGYTF. The DNA for the CDR3 is TGTGCCATCAGTGGGGGACTGTATGGCTACACCTTC.

The chain links TRBV2 to TRBJ2-7; TRBD2 might be the D (5 bases). V lost 7 bases and J 2 bases, leaving 12 bases between the germline ends. The CDR3 consists of 13 residues. Germline V lookup: CDR1 SNHLY, CDR2 FYNNEI. The CDR3 DNA reads as TGTGCCAGCAAGGCGGGCTCTACCTACGAGCAGTACTTC. This codes for CASKAGSTYEQYF.

V is TRBV19 and J is TRBJ1-2; TRBD1 is a possible D gene (5 bases). This CDR3 has 15 amino acids. Germline CDR1 and CDR2: LNHDA and SQIVND (reference sequence). V gave up 5 bases and J gave up 4 bases, with 17 bases separating them. CDR3 sequence (DNA): TGTGCCAGTAGTCCCCCCGAAGGACACCTCTATGGCTACACCTTC. This codes for CASSPPEGHLYGYTF.

About this clone itself: Compared with germline, one end of the junction differs, possibly owing to a read error. V gene TRBV9 combines with J gene TRBJ2-5; 8 bases match TRBD2. This CDR3 has 15 residues. The V gene's germline CDR1 is SGDLS and CDR2 YYNGEE. CDR3 sequence: CARSGAGGAGETQYF. The CDR3 bases are TGTGCCCGCAGCGGAGCCGGGGGGGCGGGGGAGACCCAGTACTTC.

The rearrangement links TRBV12-3 or TRBV12-4 to TRBJ2-3; TRBD2 matches 8 bases. After removal of 4 bases from V and 7 bases from J, the junction contained 4 bases not matched to a gene. The CDR3 contains 13 residues. CDR3 sequence: CASSSGSGNTQYF. The CDR3 DNA reads as TGTGCCAGCAGTTCGGGTAGCGGGAATACGCAGTATTTT.

The chain couples TRBV24-1 to TRBJ2-1; 10 nucleotides line up with TRBD2. Germline V gives CDR1 KGHDR, CDR2 SFDVKD. The V gene end was trimmed by 4 bases and the J gene end by 15 bases; junction bases not matched to a gene: 8. The CDR3 runs 13 residues. This chain's CDR3 is CATSERERGGLFF. CDR3 nucleotide sequence: TGTGCCACCAGTGAAAGAGAGCGGGGGGGCCTGTTCTTC.

The V call is TRBV25-1, the J call TRBJ1-1; D uncertain. V was cut by 4 bases and J by 1 base, with 10 bases left in between. Germline V gene lookup returns CDR1 MGHDK and CDR2 SYGVNS. The CDR3 totals 14 residues. CDR3 sequence (DNA): TGTGCCAGCAGTGTGCCGGGCCCGAACACTGAAGCTTTCTTT. Encoded protein: CASSVPGPNTEAFF.

The J gene is TRBJ2-3, the V gene TRBV5-1; no clear D. The CDR3 is made up of 13 amino acids. Trimming cost V 0 bases and J 6 bases, with 8 bases left between them. Germline CDR1 and CDR2: SGHRS and YFSETQ. The CDR3 DNA follows: TGCGCCAGCAGCTTGGGTGGGATGGATACGCAGTATTTT. This gives the protein CASSLGGMDTQYF.